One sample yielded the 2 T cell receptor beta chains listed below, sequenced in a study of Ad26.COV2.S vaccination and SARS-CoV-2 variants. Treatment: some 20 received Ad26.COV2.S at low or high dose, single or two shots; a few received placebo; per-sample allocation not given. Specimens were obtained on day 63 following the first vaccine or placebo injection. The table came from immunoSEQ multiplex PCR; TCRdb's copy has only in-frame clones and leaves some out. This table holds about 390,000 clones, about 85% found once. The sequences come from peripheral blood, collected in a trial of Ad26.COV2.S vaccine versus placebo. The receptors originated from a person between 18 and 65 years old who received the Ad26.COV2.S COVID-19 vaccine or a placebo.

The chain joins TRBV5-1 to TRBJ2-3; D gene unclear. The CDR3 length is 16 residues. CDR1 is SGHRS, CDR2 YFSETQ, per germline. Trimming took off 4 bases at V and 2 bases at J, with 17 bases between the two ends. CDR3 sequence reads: CASSPRSADITDTQYF. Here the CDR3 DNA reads TGCGCCAGCAGCCCTCGGAGTGCAGACATCACAGATACGCAGTATTTT.

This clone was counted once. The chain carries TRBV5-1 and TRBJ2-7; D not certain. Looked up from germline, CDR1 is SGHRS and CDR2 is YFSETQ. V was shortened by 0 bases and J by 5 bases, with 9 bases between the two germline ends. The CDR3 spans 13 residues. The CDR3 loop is CASSLGLFDEQYF. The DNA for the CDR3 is TGCGCCAGCAGCTTGGGGCTCTTCGACGAGCAGTACTTC.